This T cell receptor beta chain came from a study of blood T cell repertoires in COVID-19. Study overall: The cDNA or gDNA used as material had been derived from T cells, B-cell-depleted T cells, or PBMCs.

Assay: immunoSEQ multiplex PCR; the TCRdb copy retains only in-frame clones and omits some. The repertoire holds roughly 80,000 clones, with about nine tenths as singletons. The germline gives CDR1 SNHLY, CDR2 FYNNEI. The CDR3 has 14 amino acids. V lost 6 bases and J lost 5; bases outside the gene matches: 7. This clone was seen a few times. The sample taken for sequencing was peripheral blood. The genes are TRBV2 and TRBJ2-5; 9 nucleotides match TRBD1. This sequence was found in an elderly man in a cohort sampled during active COVID-19. CDR3 DNA sequence: TGTGCCAGCAGGGACAGGGGTCTAGGGGAGACCCAGTACTTC. Translated, it gives CASRDRGLGETQYF.